There are many counts of the clone carrying this T cell receptor beta chain. Its antigen remains unidentified. Trimming removed 3 bases from V and 0 bases from J, with 6 bases in between. CDR1 is MNHEY, CDR2 SMNVEV, per germline (reference sequence). This CDR3 spans 15 amino acids. Quantitative 5'-RACE was performed with molecular barcodes, and it yielded the TCR beta libraries. TCRdb itself ran the 5' RACE reads through MiXCR, one entry per CDR3 protein. The table has fewer than 550,000 distinct CDR3 sequences, approximately 5% seen once. The entry originates in a study of CD8 T cells in ankylosing spondylitis. Findings and limits, study-wide: Reactive arthritis synovial fluid and blood previously showed some of these motif variants. Ankylosing spondylitis blood appeared to be characterized by a TCR beta motif of about eight highly homologous variants. Significantly higher representation of disease-linked clones was reported for matched ankylosing spondylitis synovial fluid. Clones linked to the disease showed a CD8+ phenotype. They occurred at relatively low frequencies in peripheral blood.

Sequencing was performed on blood, either unsorted or a sorted T cell fraction (not recorded which). This TCR was recovered from a male donor with ankylosing spondylitis. This chain joins TRBV27 and TRBJ2-6; D gene ambiguous. Written as DNA, the CDR3 is TGTGCCAGCAGTTTCGGTCGCTCTGGGGCCAACGTCCTGACTTTC. Translating gives CASSFGRSGANVLTF.